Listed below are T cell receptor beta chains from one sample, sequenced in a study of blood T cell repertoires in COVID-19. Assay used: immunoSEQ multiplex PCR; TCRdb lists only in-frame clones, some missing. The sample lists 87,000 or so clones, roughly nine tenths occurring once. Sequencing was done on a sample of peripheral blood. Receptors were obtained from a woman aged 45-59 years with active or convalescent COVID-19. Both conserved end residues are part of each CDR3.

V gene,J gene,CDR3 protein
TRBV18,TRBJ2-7,CASSTGTGAYEQYF
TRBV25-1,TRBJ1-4,CASTRSLPGTTNEKLFF
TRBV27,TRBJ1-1,CASSLPNQGAEAFF
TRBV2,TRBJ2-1,CASSADRGTYNEQFF
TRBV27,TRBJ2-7,CASSLPGSYEQYF
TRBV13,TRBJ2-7,CASSSQEVMDYEQYF
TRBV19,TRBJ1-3,CASSPQGPGNTIYF
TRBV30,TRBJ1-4,CAWSGTATNEKLFF
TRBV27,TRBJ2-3,CASSSGGRPDTQYF
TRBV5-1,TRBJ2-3,CASSVTGLAGAYTDTQYF
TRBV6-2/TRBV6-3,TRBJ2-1,CASSYVFNYNEQFF
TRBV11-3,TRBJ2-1,CASSLDRTGYYNEQFF
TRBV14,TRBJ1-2,CASSGRGLYFYGYTF
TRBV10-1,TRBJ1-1,CASGNRMQGRRNTEAFF
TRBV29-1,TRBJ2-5,CSVETGIETQYF
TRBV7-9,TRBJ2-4,CASSGVGTREFFKNIQYF
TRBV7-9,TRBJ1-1,CASSLRDRANTEAFF
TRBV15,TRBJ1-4,CATSRDRGNEKLFF
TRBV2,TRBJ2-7,CASRGLSYEQYF
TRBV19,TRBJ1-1,CATSDRVNTEAFF
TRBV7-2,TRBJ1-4,CASSLATGNEKLFF
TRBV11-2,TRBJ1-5,CASSLEAVNQPQHF
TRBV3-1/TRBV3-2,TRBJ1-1,CASSSEAPNTEAFF
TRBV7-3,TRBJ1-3,CASSAGQGRGNTIYF
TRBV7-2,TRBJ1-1,CASSIFRNTEAFF
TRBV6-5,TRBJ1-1,CASSYQDTLTEAFF
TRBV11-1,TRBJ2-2,CASRLAGGTTGELFF
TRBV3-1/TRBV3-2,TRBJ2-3,CASTPHGQTSTDTQYF